Reported below is one T cell receptor beta chain. Its antigen is unidentified. For TCR beta, libraries came from quantitative 5'-RACE with molecular barcodes. TCRdb processed the 5' RACE reads anew with MiXCR; each CDR3 protein has one entry. In the table there are approximately 400,000 distinct CDR3 sequences, around 26% of which are singletons. The data are from a study of CD8 T cells in ankylosing spondylitis. Study-level findings and limits: Researchers report that disease-linked clones proved CD8+ and relatively rare in peripheral blood. Reportedly, disease-linked clones are significantly enriched in ankylosing spondylitis patients' matched synovial fluid. Within ankylosing spondylitis blood, a TCR beta motif made up of eight highly homologous variants appeared to be characteristic.

Sequenced sample: blood, either unsorted or a sorted T cell fraction (not recorded which). This receptor was identified in a male donor with ankylosing spondylitis.

The CDR3, as DNA: TGTGCCTGGAGTGTGCAGATTGAGCAGTTCTTC. It specifies CAWSVQIEQFF. The chain joins TRBV30 to TRBJ2-1; D call uncertain. This CDR3 has 11 amino acids. Germline values: CDR1 GTSNPN, CDR2 SVGIG (reference sequence). V lost 0 bases to trimming and J lost 9 bases, with 6 bases between them.